This entry lists 12 T cell receptor beta chains sequenced from one sample in a study of T cell repertoires in cytomegalovirus infection (dated by TCRdb to the late 2010s). Instrument used: Illumina HiSeq 1500. TCRdb ran its own pipeline on the public reads, namely fastp trimming at Q25 and MiXCR clone calling, and kept in-frame beta chains. All rows with the same CDR3 protein become a single entry with the most common DNA and genes. The sample data list hundreds of thousands of distinct CDR3 sequences, and approximately 33% of these were observed just once. Roughly 18% of the sample rests with the top ten. Reading the label with the study, this specimen's treatment or condition is: in vitro stimulation with specific CMV peptide epitopes to enrich CMV-specific T cells. These receptors are not linked to any known antigen. The source material was cultured PBMCs, sampled from culture after CMV antigen stimulation. These receptors all stem from a human donor in good health (CMV status not recorded). Some clones in this sample may be carry-over from other donors' samples.

The rearrangement links TRBV27 to TRBJ2-1; D perhaps matches TRBD2 (5 bases). The CDR3 spans 12 residues. With 7 bases removed from V and 8 bases from J, the gap between germline ends came to 12 bases. The germline CDR1 and CDR2 sequences are MNHEY and SMNVEV (reference sequence). The CDR3 DNA sequence: TGTGCCAGCACTTCCCGGGGTTATGAGCAGTTCTTC. It yields the protein CASTSRGYEQFF.

This clonotype was seen a few times. V gene TRBV7-8 combines with J gene TRBJ1-5; D not certain. The CDR3 extends over 14 amino acids. CDR1 is SGHVS, CDR2 FQNEAQ, per germline. V was shortened by 2 bases and J by 10 bases, with 15 bases between the two germline ends. CDR3 residues: CASSLQTVRTPQHF. The DNA of the CDR3 is TGTGCCAGCAGCTTACAAACAGTTCGTACACCCCAGCATTTT.

This clonotype was seen more than once but under ten times. CDR3 nucleotide sequence: TGCGCCAGCAGCCTCAGGGCTGGCACTGGAAACACCATATATTTT. It codes for CASSLRAGTGNTIYF. This chain links TRBV4-1 with TRBJ1-3; maybe TRBD1 (5 bases). V was cut by 4 bases and J by 2 bases, with 12 bases left in between. CDR1 and CDR2 from the germline V gene are MGHRA and YSYEKL. The CDR3 is 15 amino acids.

This clonotype was counted at least ten times. V is TRBV7-2 and J is TRBJ2-1; 9 nucleotides align to TRBD2. CDR3 length: 16 amino acids. V was pared by 5 bases and J by 0 bases, with 5 bases of the junction left unmatched. CDR1 and CDR2 from the germline V gene are SGHTA and FQGNSA. The CDR3, as DNA: TGTGCCAGCAGCCCACTTAGCGGGAGCTCCTACAATGAGCAGTTCTTC. It specifies CASSPLSGSSYNEQFF.

There are a few counts of this clonotype. The chain combines TRBV4-1 with TRBJ1-3; D is uncertain. Trimming stripped 4 bases from V and 3 bases from J, with 16 bases between. Germline V lookup: CDR1 MGHRA, CDR2 YSYEKL. This CDR3 contains 16 residues. CDR3 in DNA: TGCGCCAGCAGCCGAATCACCTTGGCCCATGGAAACACCATATATTTT. Encoded protein: CASSRITLAHGNTIYF.

This clonotype occurred many times. The genes are TRBV7-2 and TRBJ1-1; D possibly corresponds to TRBD1 (6 bases). The CDR3 runs 13 residues. Germline-derived CDR1 and CDR2 are SGHTA and FQGNSA. The V gene lost 7 bases and the J gene lost 0 bases, with 9 bases spanning the gap. The CDR3: CASKGHMNTEAFF. The CDR3 DNA is TGTGCCAGCAAGGGACATATGAACACTGAAGCTTTCTTT.

Details on this clonotype: A clone one base away is much larger, so this may be a read error. CDR3 nucleotide sequence: TGTGCCAGCAGCTTACAGGGTGAAAAAGAGACCCAGTACTTC. It translates to CASSLQGEKETQYF. The V gene is TRBV11-2, the J gene TRBJ2-5; the D gene is possibly TRBD1 (5 bases). This CDR3 contains 14 residues. Per germline, CDR1 SGHAT and CDR2 FQNNGV. Trimming cost V 2 bases and J 3 bases, with 10 bases left between them.

The rearrangement uses TRBV4-1 and TRBJ2-4, with 7 bases identical to TRBD1. The V segment lost 3 bases and the J segment 8 bases; nucleotides outside the gene matches: 13. Germline-derived CDR1 and CDR2 are MGHRA and YSYEKL. This CDR3 spans 16 amino acids. Here the CDR3 DNA reads TGCGCCAGCAGCCAGAGCCCCAGGGGACAGAAAGACATTCAGTACTTC. Amino acid sequence: CASSQSPRGQKDIQYF.

The chain carries TRBV7-9 and TRBJ2-1, with D hard to call. Germline assignment: CDR1 SEHNR and CDR2 FQNEAQ (reference sequence). This CDR3 has 14 residues. Between the trimmed V and J ends, which lost 8 bases and 4 bases, there was a span of 15 bases. The CDR3 is CASSPKGLYNEQFF. As DNA, the CDR3 is TGTGCCAGCTCACCCAAGGGTCTGTACAATGAGCAGTTCTTC.

This clonotype was picked up a small number of times. The rearrangement uses TRBV20-1 and TRBJ1-1; 7 bases map to TRBD1. The germline V gene has CDR1 DFQATT and CDR2 SNEGSKA (reference sequence). CDR3 length equals 14 residues. Trimming cost V 3 bases and J 1 base; bases outside gene matches: 5. The chain's CDR3 is CSASVWTGNTEAFF. CDR3 sequence (DNA): TGCAGTGCTAGCGTATGGACAGGGAACACTGAAGCTTTCTTT.

CDR3 protein: CASSLRGRVEYNEQFF. For the CDR3, the DNA is TGTGCCAGCAGTTTAAGGGGGAGGGTGGAGTACAATGAGCAGTTCTTC. The chain joins TRBV12-3 or TRBV12-4 to TRBJ2-1; D may be TRBD2 (7 bases). The CDR3 totals 16 residues. V lost 2 bases to trimming and J lost 4 bases, with 15 bases between them.

The chain is built from TRBV19 and TRBJ2-1; 13 nucleotides align to TRBD2. This CDR3 region has 16 residues. The germline V gene encodes CDR1 LNHDA and CDR2 SQIVND (reference sequence). The J segment lost 3 bases and the V segment lost 6 bases, leaving 5 bases of the junction unmatched. CDR3 amino acids: CASSRTSGSLYNEQFF. The DNA for the CDR3 is TGTGCCAGTAGCCGGACTAGCGGGAGCCTCTACAATGAGCAGTTCTTC.